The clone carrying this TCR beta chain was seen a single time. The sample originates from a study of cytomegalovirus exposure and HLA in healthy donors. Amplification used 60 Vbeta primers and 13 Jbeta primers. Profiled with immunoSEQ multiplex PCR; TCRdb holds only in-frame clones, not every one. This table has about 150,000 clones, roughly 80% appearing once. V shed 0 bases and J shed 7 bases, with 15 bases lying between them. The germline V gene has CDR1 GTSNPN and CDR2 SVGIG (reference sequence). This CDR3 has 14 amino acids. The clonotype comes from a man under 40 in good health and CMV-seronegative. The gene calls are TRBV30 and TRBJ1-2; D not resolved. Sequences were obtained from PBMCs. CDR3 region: CAWSVGGLGGGYTF. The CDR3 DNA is TGTGCCTGGAGTGTAGGAGGCTTAGGTGGTGGCTACACCTTC. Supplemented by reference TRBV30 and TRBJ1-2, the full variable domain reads SQTIHQWPATLVQPVGSPLSLECTVEGTSNPNLYWYRQAAGRGLQLLFYSVGIGQISSEVPQNLSASRPQDRQFILSSKKLLLSDSGFYLCAWSVGGLGGGYTFGSGTRLTVV.